The subject of this entry is one T cell receptor (beta chain). Its antigen target is currently unknown. It has no much larger one-base neighbor in the sample; base qualities were not kept. The sample belongs to a study of cytomegalovirus exposure and HLA in healthy donors (dated by TCRdb to between 2016 and 2019). Some background on the complete study: According to a later analysis, one platform produced both the 120 validation repertoires and the approximately 600 repertoires of the first cohort. The study aimed to test whether cataloging public T cell receptors could reveal signatures of past pathogen exposure. A separate validation cohort of roughly 130 different subjects was used in addition to the 666-subject first cohort. The study combined high-throughput TCR immunosequencing, statistical association of individual TCRs with disease status, and machine learning to predict cytomegalovirus infection status. Points the paper makes about the study in general: In a later analysis, TCRs clustered in the first cohort were found to also tend to co-occur in the 100 to 150 validation repertoires, with approximately 95% of cluster scores above 0. The classifier was reported to diagnose cytomegalovirus status with high specificity and sensitivity in both the original cohort and the validation cohort. In vitro tests confirmed that a few of the cytomegalovirus-associated TCR beta chains recognize cytomegalovirus antigens. It was suggested by the authors that the approach could potentially be generalized to other disease states and immunological phenotypes. A later analysis lacked HLA typing for the validation cohort, so it scored co-occurrence in that cohort across all 130 or so repertoires. Most TCR sequences were seen in very few donors, while some public TCRs were found in many individuals. A total of roughly 160 TCR beta chains were listed by the study as associated with cytomegalovirus.

Separate from the approximately 700-subject first cohort, the validation cohort of 95 to 150 subjects was the group to which the donors belonged. Library prep was done by the immunoSEQ multiplex PCR assay. The original methods were these. A statistical classification framework was built for diagnosing cytomegalovirus status from the catalog of TCR beta chain sequences. The immuneACCESS repertoire file appears here via TCRdb, limited to in-frame rearrangements. These files lack a portion of the clones; in checked studies, under half of the deficit traces to unresolved V genes, and the cause of the others is not known. D and trimming come from the DNA, and the V and J calls and clone size come from that table. The sample profile shows 120,000 or so clones; 85% to 90% of them were found once. The ten top clones hold around 1.1% of the sample. The source material was PBMCs. This receptor was obtained from a woman between 18 and 29 years old in good health and CMV-seronegative.

The nucleotide sequence reads TGTGCCAGCAGCCGGACAGATCACAGCCGGGGCTACACCTTC. Its translation is CASSRTDHSRGYTF. The sequence links TRBV27 to TRBJ1-2; a tentative D call is TRBD1 (6 bases match). The trim is 6 bases for V and 8 bases for J, with a gap of 19 bases between the germline ends. CDR1 is given as MNHEY and CDR2 as SMNVEV, both from the germline V gene (reference sequence). Measured from the cysteine to the phenylalanine, the CDR3 is 14 residues long. Only the CDR3 region is kept as DNA, spanning 42 bases read in frame from base 1.